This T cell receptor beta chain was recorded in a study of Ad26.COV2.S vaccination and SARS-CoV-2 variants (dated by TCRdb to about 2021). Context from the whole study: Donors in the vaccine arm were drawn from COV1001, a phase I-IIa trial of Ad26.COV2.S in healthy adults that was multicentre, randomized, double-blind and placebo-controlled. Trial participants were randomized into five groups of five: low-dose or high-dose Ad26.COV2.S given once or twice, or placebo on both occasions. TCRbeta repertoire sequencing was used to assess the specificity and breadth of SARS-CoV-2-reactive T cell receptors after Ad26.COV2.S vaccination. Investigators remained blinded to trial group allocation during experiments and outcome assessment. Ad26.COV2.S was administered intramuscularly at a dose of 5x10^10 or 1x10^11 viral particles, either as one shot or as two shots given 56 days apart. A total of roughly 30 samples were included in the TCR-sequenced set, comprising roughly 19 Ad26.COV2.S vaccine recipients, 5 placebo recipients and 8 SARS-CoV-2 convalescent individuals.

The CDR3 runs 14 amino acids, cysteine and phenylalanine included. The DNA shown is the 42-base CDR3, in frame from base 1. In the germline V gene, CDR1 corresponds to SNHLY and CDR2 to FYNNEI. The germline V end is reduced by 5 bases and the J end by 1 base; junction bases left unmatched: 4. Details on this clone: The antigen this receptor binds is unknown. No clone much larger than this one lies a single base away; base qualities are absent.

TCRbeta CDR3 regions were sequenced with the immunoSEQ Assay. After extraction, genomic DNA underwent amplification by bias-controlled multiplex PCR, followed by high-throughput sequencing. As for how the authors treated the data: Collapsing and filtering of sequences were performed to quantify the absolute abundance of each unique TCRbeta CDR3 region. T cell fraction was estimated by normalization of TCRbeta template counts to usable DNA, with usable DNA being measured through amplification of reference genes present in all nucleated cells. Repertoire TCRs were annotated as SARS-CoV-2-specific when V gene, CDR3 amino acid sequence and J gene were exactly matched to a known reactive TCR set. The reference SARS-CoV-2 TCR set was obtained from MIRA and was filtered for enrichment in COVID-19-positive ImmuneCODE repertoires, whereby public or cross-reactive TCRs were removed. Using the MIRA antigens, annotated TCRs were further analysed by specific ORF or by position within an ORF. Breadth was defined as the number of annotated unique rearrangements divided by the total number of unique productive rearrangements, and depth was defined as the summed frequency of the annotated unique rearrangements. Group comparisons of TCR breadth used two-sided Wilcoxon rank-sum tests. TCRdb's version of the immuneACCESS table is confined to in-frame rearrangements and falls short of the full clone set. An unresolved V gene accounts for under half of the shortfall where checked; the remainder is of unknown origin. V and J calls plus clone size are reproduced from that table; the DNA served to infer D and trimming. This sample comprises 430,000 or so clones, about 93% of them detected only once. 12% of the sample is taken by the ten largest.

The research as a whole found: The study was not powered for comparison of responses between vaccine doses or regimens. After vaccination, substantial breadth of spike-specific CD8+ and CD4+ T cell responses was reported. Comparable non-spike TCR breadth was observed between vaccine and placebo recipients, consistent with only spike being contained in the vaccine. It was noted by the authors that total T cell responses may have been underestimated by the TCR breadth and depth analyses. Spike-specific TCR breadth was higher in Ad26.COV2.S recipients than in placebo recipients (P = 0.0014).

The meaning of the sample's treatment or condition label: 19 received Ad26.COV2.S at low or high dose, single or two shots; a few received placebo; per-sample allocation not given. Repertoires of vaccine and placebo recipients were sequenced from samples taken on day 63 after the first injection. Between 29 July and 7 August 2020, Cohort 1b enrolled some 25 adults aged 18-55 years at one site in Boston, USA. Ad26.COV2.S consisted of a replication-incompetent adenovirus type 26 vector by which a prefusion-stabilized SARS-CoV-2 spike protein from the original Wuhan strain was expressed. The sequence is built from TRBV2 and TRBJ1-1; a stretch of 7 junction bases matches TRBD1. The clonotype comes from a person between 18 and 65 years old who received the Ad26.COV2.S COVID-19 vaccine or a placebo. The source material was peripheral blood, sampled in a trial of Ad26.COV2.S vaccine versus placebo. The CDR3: CASSLQGSNTEAFF. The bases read TGTGCCAGCAGTTTACAGGGGTCGAACACTGAAGCTTTCTTT. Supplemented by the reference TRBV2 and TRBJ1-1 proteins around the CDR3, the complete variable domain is EPEVTQTPSHQVTQMGQEVILRCVPISNHLYFYWYRQILGQKVEFLVSFYNNEISEKSEIFDDQFSVERPDGSNFTLKIRSTKLEDSAMYFCASSLQGSNTEAFFGQGTRLTVV.